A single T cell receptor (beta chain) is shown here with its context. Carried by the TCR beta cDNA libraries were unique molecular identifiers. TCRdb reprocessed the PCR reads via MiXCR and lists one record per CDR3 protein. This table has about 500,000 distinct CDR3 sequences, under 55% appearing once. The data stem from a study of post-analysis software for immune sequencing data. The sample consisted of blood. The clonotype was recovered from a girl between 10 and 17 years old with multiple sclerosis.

Here the CDR3 DNA reads TGCAGCGCTGGCGGACACTTGAACACTGAAGCTTTCTTT. This encodes CSAGGHLNTEAFF. J is TRBJ1-1 and V is TRBV29-1; a possible D gene is TRBD1 (5 bases). Per the germline V gene, CDR1 is SQVTM and CDR2 is ANQGSEA. The V end was cut by 7 bases, the J end by 0 bases, with 12 bases between. This CDR3 is built from 13 residues.